The 4 T cell receptor beta chains reported below all come from one sample, sequenced in a study of OX40 agonist ivuxolimab in advanced cancers. Sequencing used immunoSEQ multiplex PCR; TCRdb keeps in-frame clones, though not all of them. The sample lists 95,000 to 150,000 clones; 80% to 95% were seen once. The sequenced sample was CD4+ or CD8+ T cells sorted from blood, obtained in a trial of the OX40 agonist ivuxolimab. These receptors were taken from an adult with an advanced solid tumor such as melanoma, head and neck, liver or kidney cancer.

V and J are TRBV25-1 and TRBJ2-5; tentatively, D is TRBD2 (7 bases). The V gene lost 2 bases and the J gene lost 5 bases, with 24 bases spanning the gap. The V gene's germline CDR1 is MGHDK and CDR2 SYGVNS. The CDR3 loop spans 18 amino acids. CDR3 region: CASSERTGGGWSRETQYF. The CDR3 DNA reads as TGTGCCAGCAGTGAACGGACGGGGGGCGGTTGGTCCAGGGAGACCCAGTACTTC.

This clone was recorded once. The rearrangement uses TRBV6-5 and TRBJ2-1; TRBD2 agrees at 9 bases. The J segment lost 10 bases and the V segment lost 3 bases, leaving 4 bases of the junction unmatched. The CDR3 has 13 residues. The germline V gene encodes CDR1 MNHEY and CDR2 SVGAGI. DNA for the CDR3: TGTGCCAGCAGTTATAGCGGGAGAGGGGAGCAGTTCTTC. Residues: CASSYSGRGEQFF.

This clone appeared once. This sequence joins TRBV9 and TRBJ1-2; TRBD1 agrees at 7 bases. Germline V gene lookup returns CDR1 SGDLS and CDR2 YYNGEE. This CDR3 comprises 14 residues. V lost 4 bases to trimming and J lost 4 bases; unmatched junction nucleotides: 7. CDR3 in DNA: TGTGCCAGCAGCCCCCGGCAGGGGGGCTATGGCTACACCTTC. Its translation is CASSPRQGGYGYTF.

The chain employs TRBV30 and TRBJ1-3, with D possibly matching TRBD1 (6 bases). The CDR3 is made up of 13 amino acids. Trimming shortened V by 5 bases and J by 2 bases, and 10 bases separated the two germline ends. Germline CDR1 reads GTSNPN; CDR2 reads SVGIG (reference sequence). This chain's CDR3 is CAWYRVPGNTIYF. The CDR3 DNA is TGTGCCTGGTACAGGGTCCCTGGAAACACCATATATTTT. Drawing the rest from reference TRBV30 and TRBJ1-3, the complete variable domain is SQTIHQWPATLVQPVGSPLSLECTVEGTSNPNLYWYRQAAGRGLQLLFYSVGIGQISSEVPQNLSASRPQDRQFILSSKKLLLSDSGFYLCAWYRVPGNTIYFGEGSWLTVV.